This entry concerns a single T cell receptor beta chain. This record belongs to a study of T cell changes during pregnancy in multiple sclerosis. Profiled with immunoSEQ multiplex PCR; TCRdb holds only in-frame clones, not every one. The data contain 50,000 to 70,000 clones, 91% of them singletons. Germline V gene lookup returns CDR1 SGHNT and CDR2 YENEEA. V lost 6 bases and J 6 bases, leaving 10 bases between the germline ends. CDR3 length: 12 residues. This chain joins TRBV11-3 and TRBJ2-3; D is undetermined. This clonotype was sampled from a female donor in good health, enrolled as a control in a pregnancy study. The sequences come from peripheral blood, collected in the third trimester of pregnancy. The CDR3 DNA reads as TGTGCCAGCAGTCGCGACACGGATACGCAGTATTTT. Amino acids: CASSRDTDTQYF.